This TCR beta chain appears in the sequencing data of a study of naive and memory T cell subsets. Study outcomes and limitations: A few larger clonotypes appeared in naive repertoires, especially CD8, possibly memory cells re-expressing CD45RA. The power law exponent of TCR abundance differed between naive and memory cells.

The CDR3 totals 15 residues. The germline CDR1 and CDR2 sequences are MGHDK and SYGVNS. The V gene lost 6 bases and the J gene lost 7 bases, with 21 bases spanning the gap. Comment on this clonotype: The antigen is undetermined.

Both TRBC1 and TRBC2 were covered by a beta constant-region primer of two equimolar oligonucleotides. Nested alpha and beta constant-region primers with the SP2 primer drove four PCR rounds on ligated cDNA. TCRdb reprocessed the UMI-ligation and nested PCR reads with MiXCR, giving one entry per CDR3 protein. Among around 93,000 distinct CDR3 sequences listed, approximately 11% were seen once. The sequenced sample consisted of naive CD4+ T cells from blood. The TCR sequence derives from a human donor in good health. V is TRBV25-1 and J is TRBJ2-5, with D tentatively TRBD1 (6 bases). CDR3 residues: CASSPPGRGPTTQYF. In DNA form, the CDR3 reads TGTGCCAGCAGCCCCCCGGGCAGGGGCCCCACGACCCAGTACTTC.